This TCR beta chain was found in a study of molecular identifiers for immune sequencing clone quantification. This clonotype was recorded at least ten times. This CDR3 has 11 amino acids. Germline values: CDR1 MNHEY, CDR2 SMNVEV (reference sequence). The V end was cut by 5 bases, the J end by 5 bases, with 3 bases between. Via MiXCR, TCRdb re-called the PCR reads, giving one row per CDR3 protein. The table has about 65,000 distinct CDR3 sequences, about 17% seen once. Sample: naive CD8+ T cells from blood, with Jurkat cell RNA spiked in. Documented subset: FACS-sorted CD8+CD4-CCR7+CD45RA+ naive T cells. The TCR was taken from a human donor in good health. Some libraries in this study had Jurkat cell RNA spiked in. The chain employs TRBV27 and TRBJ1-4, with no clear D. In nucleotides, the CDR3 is TGTGCCAGCAGTGAGAATGAAAAACTGTTTTTT. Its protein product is CASSENEKLFF.